Following are 5 T cell receptor beta chains from one sample sequenced in a study of PD-1 blockade in mismatch repair-deficient tumors. Using immunoSEQ multiplex PCR, the repertoire was profiled, and TCRdb retains in-frame clones only, with some absent. The sample lists about 110,000 clones, more than 60% seen once, with about 4.7% in the top ten. The sequencing used peripheral blood, collected approximately 60 weeks after starting pembrolizumab. All receptors derive from an adult with mismatch repair-deficient cancer.

V gene TRBV5-1 combines with J gene TRBJ2-5, with D perhaps matching TRBD1 or TRBD2 (5 bases each). Trimming stripped 4 bases from V and 1 base from J, with 11 bases between. The CDR3 contains 14 residues. Germline CDR1 and CDR2: SGHRS and YFSETQ. The CDR3 reads CASSRTGPQETQYF. The CDR3, as DNA: TGCGCCAGCAGCCGGACGGGGCCCCAAGAGACCCAGTACTTC.

The chain employs TRBV19 and TRBJ1-2; D is unclear. The V gene lost 0 bases and the J gene lost 3 bases, with 5 bases spanning the gap. The CDR3 length is 13 residues. From germline, CDR1 is LNHDA and CDR2 SQIVND (reference sequence). CDR3 sequence (DNA): TGTGCCAGTAGTATAGATTTTTACTATGGCTACACCTTC. It translates to CASSIDFYYGYTF.

The table lists this clone with a count of one. This specimen includes other DNA sequences encoding the same CDR3. The rearrangement links TRBV7-2 to TRBJ2-1; D gene uncertain. V was trimmed by 3 bases and J by 5 bases, leaving 5 bases between them. This CDR3 has 12 residues. The germline V gene has CDR1 SGHTA and CDR2 FQGNSA. CDR3 sequence: CASSFRDNEQFF. Here the CDR3 DNA reads TGTGCCAGCAGCTTTCGTGACAATGAGCAGTTCTTC. Variable domain in full (rest from reference TRBV7-2 and TRBJ2-1): GAGVSQSPSNKVTEKGKDVELRCDPISGHTALYWYRQSLGQGLEFLIYFQGNSAPDKSGLPSDRFSAERTGGSVSTLTIQRTQQEDSAVYLCASSFRDNEQFFGPGTRLTVL.

The chain couples TRBV11-3 to TRBJ2-1, with TRBD2 identical over 7 bases. J lost 9 bases, V lost 4 bases, and 6 bases had no gene match. The CDR3 runs to 13 residues. Germline CDR1 and CDR2: SGHNT and YENEEA. Here the CDR3 reads CASSSWTRVEQFF. The DNA for the CDR3 is TGTGCCAGCAGCTCCTGGACTAGAGTTGAGCAGTTCTTC.

There are a few counts of this clone. This chain uses TRBV4-1 with TRBJ1-2; 10 bases map to TRBD1. The CDR3 runs to 14 residues. Trimming cost V 3 bases and J 6 bases; bases outside gene matches: 4. Germline V CDR1 and CDR2: MGHRA, YSYEKL. The CDR3 spells CASSHPGQGNGYTF. The CDR3 DNA follows: TGCGCCAGCAGCCATCCGGGACAGGGGAATGGCTACACCTTC.